This TCR beta chain was identified during a study of cytomegalovirus exposure and HLA in healthy donors. Study background: The study's early data release held around 85 million unique TCRs from HLA-typed donors.

Study results and caveats: Cytomegalovirus status, reportedly, was diagnosed with high specificity and sensitivity by the classifier.

Germline CDR1 reads MNHNY; CDR2 reads SVGAGI (reference sequence). Trimming pared 5 bases from V and 11 bases from J, leaving 12 bases between. This CDR3 is built from 11 residues. The primer mix had 60 Vbeta and 13 Jbeta primers. TCRdb's table, derived via immunoSEQ multiplex PCR, lists solely in-frame clones and lacks some. The table records 110,000 to 150,000 clones, roughly 79% of them present only once. Remarks on this clone: No antigen is known for it.

The gene calls are TRBV6-6 and TRBJ1-1, with D possibly matching TRBD1 (6 bases). The sample consisted of PBMCs. This clonotype was sampled from a woman aged 60-75 years in good health and CMV-seropositive. Here the CDR3 reads CASSHEGGAFF. CDR3 bases: TGTGCCAGCAGTCACGAGGGGGGGGCTTTCTTT.